This T cell receptor (beta chain) originates from a study of spatial heterogeneity in lung cancer (dated by TCRdb to the late 2010s). With regard to the full study: Beta-chain transcripts were consistently detected in greater numbers than alpha-chain transcripts, which likely reflected higher beta-chain transcript abundance. In the raw uncorrected reads, each unique combination of TCR and UMI appeared on average more than ten times. The study quantitatively compared TCR alpha and beta repertoires across multiple tumor regions, matched nontumor lung and blood in non-small cell lung cancer. TCR repertoire features were related to nonsynonymous mutation counts determined by whole-exome sequencing of tumor tissue. At surgery, over 200 tumor regions, almost 65 matched nontumor lung samples and 56 PBMC samples were TCR-sequenced for both alpha and beta chains. Paper-wide results and their limitations: Confirming at a functional level the hypothesis that regional TCRs recognize regional mutations was considered to require additional single-cell paired TCR alpha and beta sequencing. Ubiquitous expanded tumor TCRs showed up in blood more often at tumor resection than at routine follow-up.

This clonotype was recorded a few times. What antigen it recognizes has not been identified. No base quality values were provided; no much bigger clone lies one nucleotide off. This beta chain came through as a stray read in a library set up for alpha chains, and its size says little. Per the publication, the time point label means: sample taken at primary tumor resection. For TCR sequencing, whole RNA was extracted from tumor and nontumor lung tissue, or from cryopreserved PBMC samples, and no cell sorting was done. The donors were about 65 patients from the lung TRACERx cohort who had early-stage, untreated non-small cell lung cancer. Only patients with enough RNA available from two or more tumor regions were chosen for TCR sequencing. The protocol used for the library was 5' RACE. This sample was sequenced with a NextSeq 500. In the TCR library protocol, a unique molecular identifier was attached to each TCR cDNA molecule so that PCR and sequencing errors could be corrected. The study's processing was this. Decombinator tools were used for TCR identification, UMI-based error correction and CDR3 extraction. Expanded TCRs were defined as those above a frequency of 2 per 1,000, corresponding to the top 1% of the tumor frequency distribution. Renyi diversity was calculated using the R vegan package after each repertoire was subsampled 100 times to 5,000 TCRs. CDR3 similarity networks were built from amino acid triplet string-kernel similarity, with CDR3s being connected when pairwise similarity was above 0.82. TCRdb reprocessing: public reads trimmed at Q25 with fastp, clones called with MiXCR, in-frame beta chains kept. Each entry merges the rows of one CDR3 protein and shows their most common DNA and genes. These V and J calls rely on TCRdb rather than the paper's analysis. Present in this sample are about 7,900 distinct CDR3 sequences, 4% to 5% of which were seen just once. The ten largest clonotypes hold around 30% of the sample.

The material was PBMCs, obtained at surgery. The sequence came from a male donor with early-stage non-small cell lung cancer.

The CDR3 loop reads CASSSDRGSETQYF. The nucleotide sequence reads TGCGCCAGCAGTTCGGACCGGGGCTCGGAGACCCAGTACTTC. This chain joins TRBV5-1 to TRBJ2-5; the D gene assignment is perhaps TRBD1 or TRBD2, with each matching 5 bases. Including the terminal cysteine and phenylalanine, the CDR3 comprises 14 residues. The only DNA kept is the CDR3, 42 bases in frame from the first base. Looking up the germline V gene yields CDR1 SGHRS and CDR2 YFSETQ. Trimming costs V 5 bases and J 5 bases, and their ends lie 16 bases apart.